Below are 16 T cell receptor beta chains sequenced from a single sample in a study of response to subunit inactivated influenza vaccine. TCRdb independently ran MiXCR on the RT-PCR reads; one entry per CDR3 protein. The table lists hundreds of thousands of distinct CDR3 sequences, about 14% of them singletons. The source material was PBMCs from blood, sampled around 14 days before vaccination. The source of these receptors is a man between 50 and 59 years old who received an inactivated influenza vaccine.

This clonotype was found a few times. The chain uses TRBV7-9 and TRBJ2-6; D is possibly TRBD2 (5 bases). This CDR3 is built from 17 residues. The germline CDR1 and CDR2 sequences are SEHNR and FQNEAQ (reference sequence). Trimming removed 6 bases at V and 4 bases at J, with 19 bases between. The CDR3 region is CASRSRAGGPGANVLTF. For the CDR3, the DNA is TGTGCCAGCAGAAGTAGGGCAGGAGGACCCGGGGCCAACGTCCTGACTTTC.

The chain couples TRBV7-9 to TRBJ1-5; TRBD1 agrees at 7 bases. V trimming: 1 base; J trimming: 9 bases; junction bases outside the gene matches: 6. Germline CDR1 SEHNR, CDR2 FQNEAQ (reference sequence). This CDR3 is 14 amino acids long. CDR3 nucleotide sequence: TGTGCCAGCAGCTTAGGGGAGACAGGGACGCCCCAGCATTTT. Translating it yields CASSLGETGTPQHF.

This clonotype was seen more than once but under ten times. The chain uses TRBV3-1 and TRBJ2-3; no definite D call. Per germline, CDR1 LGHDT and CDR2 YNNKEL (reference sequence). Trimming left V 0 bases short and J 4 bases short, with 11 bases between. The CDR3 has 15 amino acids. The CDR3: CASSQDTIRPDTQYF. CDR3 nucleotide sequence: TGTGCCAGCAGCCAAGATACTATCAGACCAGATACGCAGTATTTT.

This clonotype was counted only a few times. The chain uses TRBV7-2 and TRBJ1-5; 9 positions agree with TRBD1. V trimming: 3 bases; J trimming: 6 bases; junction bases outside the gene matches: 6. Germline V CDR1 and CDR2: SGHTA, FQGNSA. CDR3 length: 15 amino acids. Written as DNA, the CDR3 is TGTGCCAGCAGCTTCCAGACAGGGGGAGGTCAGCCCCAGCATTTT. This translates into CASSFQTGGGQPQHF.

The table lists this clonotype with a few counts. The rearrangement uses TRBV20-1 and TRBJ2-1, with TRBD1 identical over 7 bases. CDR1 DFQATT and CDR2 SNEGSKA come from the germline V gene (reference sequence). J gave up 6 bases and V 5 bases, and 7 bases lay outside the gene matches. The CDR3 covers 13 residues. CDR3 region: CSAHRGLGNEQFF. CDR3 DNA sequence: TGCAGTGCTCACAGGGGTTTAGGCAATGAGCAGTTCTTC.

The chain joins TRBV5-1 to TRBJ2-2; D perhaps matches TRBD2 (7 bases). CDR1 is SGHRS, CDR2 YFSETQ, per germline. The CDR3 loop spans 16 amino acids. V lost 3 bases, J lost 3 bases, and 15 bases lay in between. CDR3 in amino acids: CASSWAGGPDTGELFF. DNA for the CDR3: TGCGCCAGCAGCTGGGCCGGGGGGCCAGACACCGGGGAGCTGTTTTTT.

This chain links TRBV5-5 with TRBJ2-7; 10 nucleotides agree with TRBD1. This CDR3 has 16 residues. CDR1 and CDR2 from the germline V gene are SGHKS and YYEKEE (reference sequence). With V trimmed by 2 bases and J by 3 bases, 8 bases remained unmatched. The CDR3: CASSFGPGQGIYEQYF. The CDR3, as DNA: TGTGCCAGCAGCTTTGGACCGGGACAGGGGATCTACGAGCAGTACTTC.

This chain connects TRBV7-3 to TRBJ2-3; D is perhaps TRBD2 (6 bases). V lost 3 bases, J lost 1 base, and 11 bases lay in between. CDR3 length: 15 amino acids. Germline loops: CDR1 SGHTA, CDR2 FQGTGA. The CDR3 spells CASSLTRVRTDTQYF. The CDR3 region has the DNA TGTGCCAGCAGCTTGACTAGGGTGCGCACAGATACGCAGTATTTT.

This clonotype has only a few counts. The V gene is TRBV9, the J gene TRBJ2-3; 9 positions agree with TRBD2. After removal of 0 bases from V and 3 bases from J, the junction contained 5 bases not matched to a gene. Germline V CDR1 and CDR2: SGDLS, YYNGEE. The CDR3 contains 16 residues. CDR3 nucleotide sequence: TGTGCCAGCAGCGTAGCCAGCGGGGGGCGTACAGATACGCAGTATTTT. It codes for CASSVASGGRTDTQYF.

This clonotype came up a few times. The chain uses TRBV20-1 and TRBJ2-5, with 7 nucleotides matching TRBD1. J gave up 1 base and V 7 bases, and 3 bases lay outside the gene matches. This CDR3 spans 12 amino acids. The V gene's germline CDR1 is DFQATT and CDR2 SNEGSKA (reference sequence). DNA of the CDR3: TGCAGTGGCAGGGGGTCCCAAGAGACCCAGTACTTC. This translates into CSGRGSQETQYF.

The sample holds a few counts of this clonotype. This rearrangement joins TRBV20-1 to TRBJ2-3; TRBD2 matches at 9 bases. The V and J ends lost 5 bases and 6 bases, in that order; junction bases with no gene match: 6. CDR1 and CDR2 from the germline V gene are DFQATT and SNEGSKA (reference sequence). The CDR3 extends over 13 amino acids. The chain's CDR3 is CSARHSGSDTQYF. CDR3 sequence (DNA): TGCAGTGCTCGACATAGCGGGAGTGATACGCAGTATTTT.

The chain recombines TRBV5-1 with TRBJ2-4, with TRBD2 matching over 7 bases. The CDR3 runs to 17 residues. Germline V lookup: CDR1 SGHRS, CDR2 YFSETQ. The V segment lost 1 base and the J segment 0 bases; nucleotides outside the gene matches: 7. The CDR3 is CASSLLASGLAKNIQYF. CDR3 DNA: TGCGCCAGCAGCTTGTTGGCTAGCGGCCTAGCCAAAAACATTCAGTACTTC.

This clonotype was recorded at least ten times. The chain links TRBV29-1 to TRBJ1-6; D possibly corresponds to TRBD1 (6 bases). CDR1 is SQVTM, CDR2 ANQGSEA, per germline. There are 16 residues in the CDR3. V was shortened by 7 bases and J by 5 bases, with 21 bases between the two germline ends. In DNA form, the CDR3 reads TGCAGCGGCACCGGGACACCCCAAACCAATAATTCACCCCTCCACTTT. This translates into CSGTGTPQTNNSPLHF. The whole variable domain, filled in from reference TRBV29-1 and TRBJ1-6, reads SAVISQKPSRDICQRGTSLTIQCQVDSQVTMMFWYRQQPGQSLTLIATANQGSEATYESGFVIDKFPISRPNLTFSTLTVSNMSPEDSSIYLCSGTGTPQTNNSPLHFGNGTRLTVT.

The table lists this clonotype with many counts. The genes are TRBV5-1 and TRBJ2-5; D remains unclear. Per germline, CDR1 SGHRS and CDR2 YFSETQ. Trimming pared 2 bases from V and 1 base from J, leaving 6 bases between. This CDR3 has 13 amino acids. The CDR3 DNA reads as TGCGCCAGCAGCTTTTCCAGCCAAGAGACCCAGTACTTC. As protein: CASSFSSQETQYF.

This clonotype was found many times. The chain has TRBV4-3 and TRBJ2-7; unclear D gene. The CDR3 is made up of 13 amino acids. Trimming pared 0 bases from V and 6 bases from J, leaving 9 bases between. Germline-derived CDR1 and CDR2 are LGHNA and YSLEER. CDR3 region: CASSQDHRVEQYF. The CDR3 DNA reads as TGCGCCAGCAGCCAAGATCATCGAGTCGAGCAGTACTTC.

In its sample, this clonotype was seen many times. The chain joins TRBV3-1 to TRBJ2-7; TRBD2 is a possible D gene (6 bases). The germline gives CDR1 LGHDT, CDR2 YNNKEL (reference sequence). Trimming left V 3 bases short and J 3 bases short, with 15 bases between. The CDR3 covers 15 residues. The CDR3 loop reads CASSQGLAPFYEQYF. The CDR3 DNA reads TGTGCCAGCAGCCAGGGTCTAGCGCCCTTCTACGAGCAGTACTTC.